The rows below give T cell receptor beta chains drawn from one sample of a study of breast tumors, draining lymph nodes, adjacent tissues. TCRdb re-called the multiplex PCR reads through MiXCR, storing one row per CDR3 protein. The data show roughly 110,000 distinct CDR3 sequences, roughly 33% seen once. Source material: axillary lymph node tissue. These receptor sequences come from a female donor with breast cancer. Some clones in this sample may be carry-over from other donors' samples. Both conserved end residues are part of each CDR3. Fields, in order: CDR3 DNA, CDR3 protein, CDR3 length, D gene, clone size, V gene, J gene. A D gene is named only where the DNA matches it firmly. The listing skips clone size in some rows; elsewhere it reads once, few, many or a size class.

DNA: TGCAGTGATACCGGGACAGCTCAAGAGACCCAGTACTTC
CDR3: CSDTGTAQETQYF
length: 13
D: TRBD1
size: many
V: TRBV20-1
J: TRBJ2-5

DNA: TGTGCCAGCAGCCAAGACCCAAACACTGAAGCTTTCTTT
CDR3: CASSQDPNTEAFF
length: 13
D: NA
size: NA
V: TRBV14
J: TRBJ1-1

DNA: TGTGCCGCCAGTGATTATAAGAACGAGCAGTTCTTC
CDR3: CAASDYKNEQFF
length: 12
D: NA
size: once
V: TRBV24-1
J: TRBJ2-1

DNA: TGTGCCAGCAGCTTACTAGCGGGAGTCTCCTACGAGCAGTACTTC
CDR3: CASSLLAGVSYEQYF
length: 15
D: TRBD2
size: many
V: TRBV11-1
J: TRBJ2-7

DNA: TGTGCCAGCAGTCACGGGGGCGGTGGGGCCAACGTCCTGACTTTC
CDR3: CASSHGGGGANVLTF
length: 15
D: NA
size: NA
V: TRBV6-2/TRBV6-3
J: TRBJ2-6

DNA: TGCAGCGCTAGACAGGGGACAACCACCAATCAGCCCCAGTACTTC
CDR3: CSARQGTTTNQPQYF
length: 15
D: TRBD1
size: NA
V: TRBV29-1
J: TRBJ2-5

DNA: TGCGCCAGCAGCTTACCCCCAGCGGGGCCTAGCACAGATACGCAGTATTTT
CDR3: CASSLPPAGPSTDTQYF
length: 17
D: TRBD2
size: many
V: TRBV5-1
J: TRBJ2-3

DNA: TGTGCCAGCAGCATGGGACAGGGGGCGCGAAGGGCTGGCTGCACCTTC
CDR3: CASSMGQGARRAGCTF
length: 16
D: TRBD1
size: once
V: TRBV6-2/TRBV6-3
J: TRBJ1-2

DNA: TGCGCCAGCAGCCAAGGTTGGGGGGTCCAAGAGACCCAGTGCTTC
CDR3: CASSQGWGVQETQCF
length: 15
D: NA
size: NA
V: TRBV4-1
J: TRBJ2-5

DNA: TGTGCCAGCAGTTACCTCGACAGGGAGAGAAGGACTGAAGCTTTCTTT
CDR3: CASSYLDRERRTEAFF
length: 16
D: TRBD1
size: NA
V: TRBV6-2/TRBV6-3
J: TRBJ1-1

DNA: TGTGCCAGCAGCTCCGGAGGGACTAGCGGGGGGAATGAGCAGTTCTTC
CDR3: CASSSGGTSGGNEQFF
length: 16
D: TRBD2
size: many
V: TRBV7-2
J: TRBJ2-1

DNA: TGTGCCAGCTCACCCCTCAGGGGACAGGGGAATGAAAAACTGTTTTTT
CDR3: CASSPLRGQGNEKLFF
length: 16
D: TRBD1
size: many
V: TRBV18
J: TRBJ1-4

DNA: TGTGCCAGCAGTTATCTAGGCAGGGATAATTCACCCCTCCACTTT
CDR3: CASSYLGRDNSPLHF
length: 15
D: NA
size: many
V: TRBV6-6
J: TRBJ1-6

DNA: TGTGCCAGCAGGTCAGGGGGTGGGGAGCTGTTTTTT
CDR3: CASRSGGGELFF
length: 12
D: TRBD1
size: many
V: TRBV2
J: TRBJ2-2

DNA: TGCAGCGTCGTTAGGGTAGCCCTCGGCACAGATACGCAGTATTTT
CDR3: CSVVRVALGTDTQYF
length: 15
D: NA
size: NA
V: TRBV29-1
J: TRBJ2-3

DNA: TGCGCCAGTCCCGGGACAGGCGATTACCATGAGCAGTTCTTC
CDR3: CASPGTGDYHEQFF
length: 14
D: TRBD1
size: many
V: TRBV10-1
J: TRBJ2-1

DNA: TGTGCCAGCAGCCACAGGGCGCAGGGGGGCTACACCTTC
CDR3: CASSHRAQGGYTF
length: 13
D: NA
size: many
V: TRBV6-5
J: TRBJ1-2

DNA: TGCGCCAGCAGCTGGGGACCGGGACAGGGGCGCCCAGATACGCAGTATTTT
CDR3: CASSWGPGQGRPDTQYF
length: 17
D: TRBD1
size: many
V: TRBV5-1
J: TRBJ2-3

DNA: TGTGCCAGCAGTCGCCCCCCCCAGTTCCCTCCCTACGAGCAGTACTTC
CDR3: CASSRPPQFPPYEQYF
length: 16
D: NA
size: many
V: TRBV6-5
J: TRBJ2-7

DNA: TGCAGTGCTAGAGGAATTAGCGGGGTGGCCAAAAACATTCAGTACTTC
CDR3: CSARGISGVAKNIQYF
length: 16
D: TRBD2
size: NA
V: TRBV20-1
J: TRBJ2-4

DNA: TGTGCCAGCAGCTTAGGGCTAGCGGCCTACGAGCAGTACTTC
CDR3: CASSLGLAAYEQYF
length: 14
D: TRBD2
size: many
V: TRBV7-6
J: TRBJ2-7